This TCR beta chain was sequenced during a study of cytomegalovirus exposure and HLA in healthy donors. Libraries were prepared by immunoSEQ multiplex PCR; TCRdb keeps only in-frame clonotypes and omits some of them. The sample holds about 130,000 clones, just under 85% seen once. This clone occurred a few times. These donors were members of the approximately 120-subject validation cohort, a group separate from the approximately 680-subject first cohort. V dropped 4 bases and J dropped 1 base, with 8 bases sitting between them. CDR3 length: 15 residues. The germline V gene has CDR1 SGHTA and CDR2 FQGNSA.

The genes are TRBV7-2 and TRBJ1-6; D gene ambiguous. The sequenced sample consisted of PBMCs. This clonotype was sampled from a young man in good health and CMV-seropositive. The CDR3: CASSSLWSYNSPLHF. The CDR3 region has the DNA TGTGCCAGCAGCTCGCTATGGTCCTATAATTCACCCCTCCACTTT. The full variable domain, in which reference TRBV7-2 and TRBJ1-6 provide the parts outside the CDR3, is GAGVSQSPSNKVTEKGKDVELRCDPISGHTALYWYRQSLGQGLEFLIYFQGNSAPDKSGLPSDRFSAERTGGSVSTLTIQRTQQEDSAVYLCASSSLWSYNSPLHFGNGTRLTVT.